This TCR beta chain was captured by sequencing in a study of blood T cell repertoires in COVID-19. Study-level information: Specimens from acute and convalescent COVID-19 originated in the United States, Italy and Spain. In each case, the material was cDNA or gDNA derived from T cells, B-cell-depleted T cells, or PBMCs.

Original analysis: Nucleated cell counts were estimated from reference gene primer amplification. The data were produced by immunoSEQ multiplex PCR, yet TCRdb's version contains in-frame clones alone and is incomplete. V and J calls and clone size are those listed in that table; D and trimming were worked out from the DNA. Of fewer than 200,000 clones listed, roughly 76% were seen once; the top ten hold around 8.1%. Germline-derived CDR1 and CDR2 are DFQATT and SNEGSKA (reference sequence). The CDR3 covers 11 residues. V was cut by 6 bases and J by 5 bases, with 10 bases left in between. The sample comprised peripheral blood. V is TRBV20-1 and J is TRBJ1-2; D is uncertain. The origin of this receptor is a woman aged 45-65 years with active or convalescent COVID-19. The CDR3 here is CSALLPYGYTF. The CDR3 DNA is TGCAGTGCCCTTCTCCCTTATGGCTACACCTTC.